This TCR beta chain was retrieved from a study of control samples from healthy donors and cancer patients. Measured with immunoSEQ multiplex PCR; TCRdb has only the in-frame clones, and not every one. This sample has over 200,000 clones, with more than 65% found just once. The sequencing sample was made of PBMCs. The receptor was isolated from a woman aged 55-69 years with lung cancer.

Written as DNA, the CDR3 is TGTGCCAGCAGCTCCTCCGACCGAGACTACGAGCAGTACTTC. This gives the protein CASSSSDRDYEQYF. The rearrangement links TRBV28 to TRBJ2-7; no clear D gene. The CDR3 sequence is 14 residues long. Trimming removed 6 bases from V and 3 bases from J, with 15 bases in between. Germline CDR1 is MDHEN and CDR2 is SYDVKM.